Below are 2 T cell receptor beta chains sequenced from a single sample in a study of blood T cell repertoires in COVID-19 (TCRdb year 2020). Library preparation used the immunoSEQ multiplex PCR assay. TCRdb stores this immuneACCESS table with in-frame sequences only. Part of the clones is absent; in the studies checked, under half of the shortfall reflects unresolved V genes, and no reason is known for the rest. Within this sample are more than 300,000 clones, with nearly 90% of them counted one time only. Of the sample, about 8.4% is held by the ten largest clones. The sequenced material came from PBMCs or T cells enriched from blood (not recorded which). These receptors originate from a young woman who had recovered from COVID-19.

The chain has TRBV6-5 and TRBJ2-7; 8 bases agree with TRBD2. V lost 5 bases and J lost 2; bases outside the gene matches: 2. The CDR3 extends over 13 amino acids. The germline V gene encodes CDR1 MNHEY and CDR2 SVGAGI. The CDR3 reads CASSRGGTYEQYF. The DNA for the CDR3 is TGTGCCAGCAGTCGCGGGGGGACCTACGAGCAGTACTTC.

V usage is TRBV12-3 or TRBV12-4 and J usage is TRBJ1-1; no clear D gene. The CDR3 spans 12 residues. V was cut by 1 base and J by 12 bases, with 12 bases left in between. The CDR3 nucleotides read TGTGCCAGCAGTTTAGTACCCAAAGCGTCTTTCTTT. Translating gives CASSLVPKASFF.